These 11 T cell receptor beta chains came from one sample sequenced in a study of shared clonotypes between healthy human individuals. This table comes from immunoSEQ multiplex PCR, and its TCRdb copy is limited to in-frame clones, with some not included. The sample has about 1.5 million clones; over 95% are singletons. What was sequenced was naive CD4+ T cells sorted from blood. Subset indicated: CD45RA+ positively selected. Receptor source: a young man in good health.

The chain carries TRBV6-5 and TRBJ2-6; D is uncertain. The V end was cut by 8 bases, the J end by 2 bases, with 10 bases between. This CDR3 contains 14 residues. Looked up from germline, CDR1 is MNHEY and CDR2 is SVGAGI. As DNA, the CDR3 is TGTGCCAGCTCACGGGTACCTGGGGCCAACGTCCTGACTTTC. Translating gives CASSRVPGANVLTF.

The chain joins TRBV6-6 to TRBJ2-7; the D is unclear. There are 12 residues in the CDR3. Germline loops: CDR1 MNHNY, CDR2 SVGAGI (reference sequence). V was cut by 7 bases and J by 2 bases, with 9 bases left in between. CDR3 sequence: CASMDVAYEQYF. The CDR3 nucleotides are TGTGCCAGCATGGACGTCGCCTACGAGCAGTACTTC.

This chain connects TRBV9 to TRBJ2-7; D unclear. Trimming shortened V by 3 bases and J by 0 bases, and 10 bases separated the two germline ends. Germline V CDR1 and CDR2: SGDLS, YYNGEE. The CDR3 is 14 residues long. The CDR3 spells CASSATRVSYEQYF. CDR3 DNA: TGTGCCAGCAGCGCGACAAGGGTCTCCTACGAGCAGTACTTC.

V usage is TRBV7-8 and J usage is TRBJ1-2, with D uncertain. Trimming left V 5 bases short and J 7 bases short, with 23 bases between. Looked up from germline, CDR1 is SGHVS and CDR2 is FQNEAQ. This CDR3 comprises 16 residues. The CDR3, as DNA: TGTGCCAGCAGCCCGCTCCGGGTCGGGAGCTTTAGTGGCTACACCTTC. Translation gives CASSPLRVGSFSGYTF.

Points on this clone: Within the sample, other DNA sequences also encode this same CDR3. The rearrangement uses TRBV28 and TRBJ2-5; 7 bases fit TRBD2. CDR1 and CDR2 (germline): MDHEN, SYDVKM. The trim removed 6 bases at V and 4 bases at J, leaving 2 bases unmatched. The CDR3 consists of 12 residues. The CDR3 sequence: CASRLAGETQYF. CDR3 coding DNA: TGTGCCAGCAGGTTAGCGGGAGAGACCCAGTACTTC.

This chain connects TRBV5-4 to TRBJ2-1, with a tentative D call TRBD1 (6 bases). The CDR3 has 18 amino acids. Germline CDR1 reads SGHNT; CDR2 reads YYREEE (reference sequence). V lost 3 bases, J lost 2 bases, and 21 bases lay in between. The chain's CDR3 is CASSSELLTGDTYNEQFF. CDR3 DNA sequence: TGTGCCAGCAGCTCTGAACTGCTGACAGGTGATACCTACAATGAGCAGTTCTTC.

Worth noting for this clone: Germline is not matched at one junction end, which may reflect a read error. The V and J genes are TRBV7-7 and TRBJ2-5; D gene unclear. Germline CDR1 SSHAT, CDR2 FNYEAQ (reference sequence). The CDR3 spans 13 residues. The CDR3 spells CASSLPDQETQYF. CDR3 nucleotide sequence: TGTGCTAGCAGCTTACCAGACCAAGAGACCCAGTACTTC.

For this clone: Other nucleotide sequences in the sample specify the same CDR3. The chain links TRBV5-1 to TRBJ2-3, with 7 bases lining up with TRBD1. The V and J ends lost 4 bases and 5 bases, in that order; junction bases with no gene match: 4. This CDR3 is 13 amino acids long. CDR1 is SGHRS and CDR2 is YFSETQ in the germline V gene. CDR3 amino acids: CASSLGQLDTQYF. As DNA, the CDR3 is TGCGCCAGCAGCCTGGGACAGTTAGATACGCAGTATTTT.

This clone was seen only once. The V gene is TRBV28, the J gene TRBJ1-5; D uncertain. V dropped 3 bases and J dropped 0 bases, with 6 bases sitting between them. This CDR3 comprises 14 residues. Germline V lookup: CDR1 MDHEN, CDR2 SYDVKM. The CDR3 protein is CASSFYISNQPQHF. For the CDR3, the DNA is TGTGCCAGCAGTTTCTACATTAGCAATCAGCCCCAGCATTTT. The entire variable domain, with the rest obtained from reference TRBV28 and TRBJ1-5, is as follows: DVKVTQSSRYLVKRTGEKVFLECVQDMDHENMFWYRQDPGLGLRLIYFSYDVKMKEKGDIPEGYSVSREKKERFSLILESASTNQTSMYLCASSFYISNQPQHFGDGTRLSIL.

The V gene is TRBV6-5, the J gene TRBJ2-1, with D perhaps matching TRBD1 (6 bases). CDR3 size: 13 residues. Trimming left V 2 bases short and J 11 bases short, with 13 bases between. Germline CDR1 is MNHEY and CDR2 is SVGAGI. CDR3 amino acids: CASSYGTLKKQFF. The CDR3 DNA reads as TGTGCCAGCAGTTACGGGACACTCAAAAAGCAGTTCTTC.

Details on this clone: Within the sample, other DNA sequences also encode this same CDR3. The J gene is TRBJ1-3, the V gene TRBV5-1; no clear D. The germline V and J ends were trimmed by 1 base and 0 bases, with 8 bases remaining between them. This CDR3 spans 15 amino acids. CDR1 SGHRS and CDR2 YFSETQ come from the germline V gene. CDR3 sequence: CASSLTASSGNTIYF. CDR3 nucleotides: TGCGCCAGCAGCTTGACGGCTAGCTCTGGAAACACCATATATTTT.